This T cell receptor beta chain was documented in a study of cytomegalovirus exposure and HLA in healthy donors. Study conclusions and caveats: The tendency of first-cohort TCR clusters to co-occur in the 120 validation repertoires was identified by a subsequent analysis. Most observed TCR sequences were rare, whereas some public TCRs were detected in many donors.

CDR1 and CDR2 (germline): SGHDT, YYEEEE. Trimming at V came to 4 bases and at J to 1 base, leaving 6 bases not matched to a gene. The CDR3 covers 16 residues. The method was immunoSEQ multiplex PCR; TCRdb's version includes in-frame clones alone and lacks a portion of them. The sample lists under 250,000 clones, around four fifths occurring once. Remarks on this clone: The antigen is not known.

The TCR originated in a woman aged 18-29 years in good health and CMV-seronegative. The sequencing input was PBMCs. The chain couples TRBV5-6 to TRBJ1-1, with TRBD1 matching over 11 bases. The CDR3 here is CASSPLGQGANTEAFF. The CDR3, as DNA: TGTGCCAGCAGCCCGTTAGGACAGGGGGCGAACACTGAAGCTTTCTTT.